This TCR beta chain is from a study of cytomegalovirus exposure and HLA in healthy donors. Study conclusions and caveats: Association with HLA alleles at 0.05 false discovery rate was found for 15,000 to 20,000 TCR beta sequences in a later analysis. Later, an analysis found that common viral pathogens appeared to be linked with several of the most significant clusters.

The PCR used 60 Vbeta and 13 Jbeta primers. Methods used by the authors: About 11 million of the approximately 80 million unique TCR beta chains counted in a later analysis were shared. Clones were read by immunoSEQ multiplex PCR, and TCRdb kept only the in-frame ones, dropping some. The V and J calls and clone size come from that table; D and trimming were worked out from the DNA. This sample's table reports about 77,000 clones. Regarding this clone: The target antigen is unknown.

Trimming took 5 bases from V and 0 from J, leaving 10 bases between them. CDR3 size: 14 residues. Germline assignment: CDR1 MNHEY and CDR2 SMNVEV (reference sequence). The sequence was collected from a man aged 45-65 years in good health and CMV-seropositive. Material: PBMCs. The chain links TRBV27 to TRBJ1-1; D is undetermined. Written as DNA, the CDR3 is TGTGCCAGCAGTGAGGCTGGAATGAACACTGAAGCTTTCTTT. Its translation is CASSEAGMNTEAFF.